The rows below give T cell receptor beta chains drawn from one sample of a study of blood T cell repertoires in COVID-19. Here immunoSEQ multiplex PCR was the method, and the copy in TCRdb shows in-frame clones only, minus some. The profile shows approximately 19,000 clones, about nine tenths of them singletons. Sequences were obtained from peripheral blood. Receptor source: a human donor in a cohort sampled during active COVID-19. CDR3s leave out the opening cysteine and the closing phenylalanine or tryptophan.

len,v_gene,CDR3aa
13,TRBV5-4,ASSLTGATNEKLF
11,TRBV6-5,ASNRITGEEAF
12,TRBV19,ASSITDGPRPQH
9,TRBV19,ASQGAYEQY
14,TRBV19,ASSIDGTGPHYGYT
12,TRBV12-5,ASGLGLAEETQY
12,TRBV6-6,ASSRTGLNTEAF
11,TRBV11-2,ASSFSGDYGYT
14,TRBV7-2,ASSFVGRRVGSPLH
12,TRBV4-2,ASSQEYREYGYT
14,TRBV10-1,ASSESRVPGNHEAF
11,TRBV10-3,ATTTGSDYGYT
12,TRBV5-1,ASSLAQGVYEQF
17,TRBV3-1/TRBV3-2,ASSRRGLAGGPGSVEQY
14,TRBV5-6,ASSPWGLSSYNEQF
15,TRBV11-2,ASSLRGTPTQGGELF
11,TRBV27,ASTPGGNQPQH
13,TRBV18,ASSPPIGVNTEAF
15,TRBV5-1,ASRVNPGQGTGNTIY
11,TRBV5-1,ASSLGTGGSAF
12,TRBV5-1,ASSRDRPNSPLH
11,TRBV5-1,ASSSGHIEKLF
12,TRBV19,ASSIEQGDQPQH
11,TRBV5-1,ASSLDSGYEQY
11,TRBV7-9,ASSLRGETGYT
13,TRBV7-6,ASSLDGQTYNEQF
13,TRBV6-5,ASRKGLARQETQY
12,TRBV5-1,ASYTNTGNTEAF
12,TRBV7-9,ASSLSSGANVLT
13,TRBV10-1,ASSEPGRDWGEAF
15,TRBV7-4,ASSSITSGGNTGELF
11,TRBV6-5,ASSVSTQETQY
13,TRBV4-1,ASRGPGTGANVLT
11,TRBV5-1,ASSKQLNTEAF
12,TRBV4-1,ASSRDISNQPQH
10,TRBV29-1,SVGQQNTEAF
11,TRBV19,ASSIGSSYEQY
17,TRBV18,ASSPLGTGVSGYPVQLF
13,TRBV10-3,AITGGNNENYGYT
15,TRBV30,AWSVRAGALRNSPLH
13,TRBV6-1,ASSEYAGDMETQY
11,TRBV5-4,ASSSGTEYGYT
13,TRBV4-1,ASSQDSYSNQPQH
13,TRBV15,ATSSGSGEGDTQY
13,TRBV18,ASSPSGGLNYGYT
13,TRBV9,ASSVGTMPNEKLF
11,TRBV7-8,ASSAGTEPKLF
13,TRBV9,ASSDTSDSYYEQY
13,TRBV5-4,ASSLAIAGSYEQY